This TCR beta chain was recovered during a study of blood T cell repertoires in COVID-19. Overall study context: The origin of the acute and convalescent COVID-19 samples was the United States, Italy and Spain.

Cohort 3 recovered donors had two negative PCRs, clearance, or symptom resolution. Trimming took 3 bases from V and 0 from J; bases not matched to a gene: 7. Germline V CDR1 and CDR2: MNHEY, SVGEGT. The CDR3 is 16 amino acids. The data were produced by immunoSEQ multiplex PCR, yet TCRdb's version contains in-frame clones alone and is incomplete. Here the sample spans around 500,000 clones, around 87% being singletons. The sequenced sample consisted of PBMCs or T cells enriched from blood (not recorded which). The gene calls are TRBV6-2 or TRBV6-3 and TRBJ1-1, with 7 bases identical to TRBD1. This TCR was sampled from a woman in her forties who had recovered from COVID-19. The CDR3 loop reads CASSYSAGQLNTEAFF. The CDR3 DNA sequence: TGTGCCAGCAGTTATTCCGCGGGACAGCTGAACACTGAAGCTTTCTTT.